A single sample gave rise to the 21 T cell receptor beta chains below, sequenced in a study of blood T cell repertoires in COVID-19. Here immunoSEQ multiplex PCR was the method, and the copy in TCRdb shows in-frame clones only, minus some. The sample contains 15,000 to 20,000 clones, roughly 85% of which appear only once. Sequencing was performed on peripheral blood. All receptors come from a man aged 80 or over with acute or convalescent COVID-19.

The chain recombines TRBV18 with TRBJ1-5, with a possible D match to TRBD1 (6 bases). With 4 bases removed from V and 4 bases from J, the gap between germline ends came to 17 bases. CDR3 length: 16 amino acids. Germline lookup yields CDR1 KGHSH and CDR2 LQKENI. The CDR3 sequence is CASSLSSRGANQPQHF. The CDR3 DNA is TGTGCCAGCTCACTATCATCACGGGGGGCGAATCAGCCCCAGCATTTT. The full variable domain, in which reference TRBV18 and TRBJ1-5 provide the parts outside the CDR3, is NAGVMQNPRHLVRRRGQEARLRCSPMKGHSHVYWYRQLPEEGLKFMVYLQKENIIDESGMPKERFSAEFPKEGPSILRIQQVVRGDSAAYFCASSLSSRGANQPQHFGDGTRLSIL.

Regarding this clone: At one of its ends the junction is not consistent with the germline gene, which may arise from a read error. The chain carries TRBV27 and TRBJ2-2; 9 bases are shared with TRBD2. The CDR3 contains 17 residues. Germline V lookup: CDR1 MNHEY, CDR2 SMNVEV (reference sequence). The CDR3 nucleotides read TGTGCCAGCTGTTTAATGGTGGGCGGGGGGGCCACCGGGGAGCTGTTTTTT. It encodes CASCLMVGGGATGELFF.

The rearrangement uses TRBV20-1 and TRBJ1-1; D is unclear. This CDR3 has 11 residues. CDR1 and CDR2 from the germline V gene are DFQATT and SNEGSKA (reference sequence). The CDR3 region has the DNA TGCAGCGGACCGAGGGACACTGAAGCTTTCTTT. Amino acids: CSGPRDTEAFF.

The chain carries TRBV18 and TRBJ2-1; D uncertain. The germline V gene has CDR1 KGHSH and CDR2 LQKENI. Trimming left V 3 bases short and J 6 bases short, with 3 bases between. The length of the CDR3 is 11 residues. The DNA for the CDR3 is TGTGCCAGCTCACCGGCCAATGAGCAGTTCTTC. Its protein product is CASSPANEQFF.

The chain combines TRBV6-1 with TRBJ1-2, with D maybe TRBD1 (5 bases). This CDR3 region has 15 residues. Per the germline V gene, CDR1 is MNHNS and CDR2 is SASEGT. Between the trimmed V and J ends, which lost 1 base and 7 bases, there was a span of 16 bases. CDR3 sequence: CASSEGVGGRGGYTF. The DNA for the CDR3 is TGTGCCAGCAGTGAAGGAGTGGGGGGAAGAGGTGGCTACACCTTC.

V is TRBV5-1 and J is TRBJ1-5; D remains unclear. Germline V gene sequence: CDR1 SGHRS, CDR2 YFSETQ. V gave up 4 bases and J gave up 7 bases, with 15 bases separating them. The CDR3 runs 14 residues. The CDR3 DNA follows: TGCGCCAGCAGCCCCACCGGGATAGGACAGCCCCAGCATTTT. It translates to CASSPTGIGQPQHF.

V gene TRBV29-1 combines with J gene TRBJ2-7; 12 positions agree with TRBD1. This CDR3 has 15 residues. V lost 5 bases to trimming and J lost 3 bases; unmatched junction nucleotides: 8. Germline V gene lookup returns CDR1 SQVTM and CDR2 ANQGSEA. The CDR3 spells CSVYPGTGGFYEQYF. CDR3 in DNA: TGCAGCGTTTACCCCGGGACAGGGGGCTTCTACGAGCAGTACTTC.

The chain recombines TRBV28 with TRBJ1-3; D perhaps matches TRBD1 (5 bases). Looked up from germline, CDR1 is MDHEN and CDR2 is SYDVKM. Trimming removed 4 bases from V and 1 base from J, with 11 bases in between. The CDR3 is 15 amino acids. CDR3: CASSSLRDSGNTIYF. CDR3 DNA: TGTGCCAGCAGTTCACTCAGGGATTCTGGAAACACCATATATTTT.

J is TRBJ2-5 and V is TRBV5-1; TRBD2 is a possible D gene (5 bases). There are 13 residues in the CDR3. The germline V gene has CDR1 SGHRS and CDR2 YFSETQ. V dropped 5 bases and J dropped 3 bases, with 11 bases sitting between them. The CDR3 loop reads CASRVVGEETQYF. The CDR3 DNA follows: TGCGCCAGCAGAGTCGTGGGAGAAGAGACCCAGTACTTC.

The V and J genes are TRBV7-8 and TRBJ1-6, with D unresolved. The CDR3 sequence is 16 residues long. Looked up from germline, CDR1 is SGHVS and CDR2 is FQNEAQ. V was trimmed by 1 base and J by 7 bases, leaving 14 bases between them. The DNA for the CDR3 is TGTGCCAGCAGCTTAGAGAGGGTTGTATGGAATTCACCCCTCCACTTT. It encodes CASSLERVVWNSPLHF.

The chain recombines TRBV6-1 with TRBJ1-3, with a weak D call TRBD1 (5 bases). This CDR3 has 16 residues. Germline V gene sequence: CDR1 MNHNS, CDR2 SASEGT. V was pared by 3 bases and J by 4 bases, with 16 bases between. CDR3 sequence: CASSDAIGAGGNTIYF. The CDR3 DNA reads as TGTGCCAGCAGTGATGCTATAGGGGCAGGGGGAAACACCATATATTTT.

The chain employs TRBV18 and TRBJ2-2; unclear D gene. Trimming took 0 bases from V and 0 from J, leaving 8 bases between them. CDR1 is KGHSH and CDR2 is LQKENI in the germline V gene. CDR3 length: 16 amino acids. CDR3 bases: TGTGCCAGCTCACCACCGGCTGTGACGAACACCGGGGAGCTGTTTTTT. Protein product: CASSPPAVTNTGELFF. Supplemented by reference TRBV18 and TRBJ2-2, the full variable domain reads NAGVMQNPRHLVRRRGQEARLRCSPMKGHSHVYWYRQLPEEGLKFMVYLQKENIIDESGMPKERFSAEFPKEGPSILRIQQVVRGDSAAYFCASSPPAVTNTGELFFGEGSRLTVL.

The chain links TRBV7-8 to TRBJ2-7; 9 positions agree with TRBD1. J was trimmed by 2 bases and V by 0 bases; bases with no gene match: 2. From germline, CDR1 is SGHVS and CDR2 FQNEAQ. The CDR3 totals 15 residues. The CDR3 sequence is CASSLAGQGPYEQYF. CDR3 DNA: TGTGCCAGCAGCTTAGCGGGACAGGGACCCTACGAGCAGTACTTC.

The chain carries TRBV24-1 and TRBJ1-2; 7 nucleotides match TRBD1. V lost 2 bases and J lost 4; bases outside the gene matches: 6. The CDR3 spans 15 residues. Looked up from germline, CDR1 is KGHDR and CDR2 is SFDVKD. DNA for the CDR3: TGTGCCACCAGTGATTATAAAGGGGGCGGCTATGGCTACACCTTC. It encodes CATSDYKGGGYGYTF.

This clone was seen once. The genes are TRBV7-9 and TRBJ1-5; weak D call: TRBD1 (6 bases). The CDR3 length is 17 residues. Germline V gives CDR1 SEHNR, CDR2 FQNEAQ (reference sequence). The V end lost 4 bases, the J end lost 3 bases, and 19 bases lay between the germline ends. CDR3 coding DNA: TGTGCCAGCAGCTCATCAGCTTACGACAGGTCCAATCAGCCCCAGCATTTT. Translated, it gives CASSSSAYDRSNQPQHF.

This clone is a singleton in its sample. The genes are TRBV24-1 and TRBJ2-3; possibly TRBD1 for D (6 bases). Germline V CDR1 and CDR2: KGHDR, SFDVKD. Trimming left V 10 bases short and J 5 bases short, with 12 bases between. This CDR3 is 12 amino acids long. The CDR3 sequence is CATGTPRDTQYF. CDR3 nucleotides: TGTGCCACTGGGACACCTCGAGATACGCAGTATTTT.

This sequence joins TRBV6-4 and TRBJ1-6, with 7 bases lining up with TRBD1. Germline CDR1 is MRHNA and CDR2 is SNTAGT. V dropped 2 bases and J dropped 9; count of bases not matched to a gene: 4. The CDR3 has 14 amino acids. The DNA of the CDR3 is TGTGCCAGCAGTGACCCCCCAGGGGGTTCACCCCTCCACTTT. Protein: CASSDPPGGSPLHF.

The rearrangement joins TRBV3-1 (or the pseudogene TRBV3-2) to TRBJ1-1; no clear D. The CDR3 length is 13 residues. The germline CDR1 and CDR2 sequences are LGHDT and YNNKEL (reference sequence). V lost 4 bases and J 8 bases, leaving 14 bases between the germline ends. The CDR3 is CASSLVPGKEAFF. The CDR3 nucleotides are TGTGCCAGCAGCCTTGTCCCGGGGAAAGAAGCTTTCTTT.

This clone has only one observation. The V call is TRBV7-2, the J call TRBJ1-5; D gene ambiguous. The CDR3 sequence is 13 residues long. The V gene's germline CDR1 is SGHTA and CDR2 FQGNSA. Trimming took off 3 bases at V and 7 bases at J, with 10 bases between the two ends. CDR3 bases: TGTGCCAGCAGCTTCACTTACCCACAGCCCCAGCATTTT. Translation: CASSFTYPQPQHF.

The table lists this clone with a count of one. The rearrangement uses TRBV6-5 and TRBJ2-5, with a tentative D call TRBD1 (5 bases). CDR1 is MNHEY and CDR2 is SVGAGI in the germline V gene. Trimming pared 5 bases from V and 4 bases from J, leaving 14 bases between. The CDR3 length is 14 residues. The CDR3 is CASSKQGYRETQYF. As DNA, the CDR3 is TGTGCCAGCAGTAAGCAGGGATACCGAGAGACCCAGTACTTC.

In this sample, this clone turned up a few times. J is TRBJ1-6 and V is TRBV27, with D unresolved. This CDR3 has 15 amino acids. Looked up from germline, CDR1 is MNHEY and CDR2 is SMNVEV (reference sequence). Trimming removed 7 bases at V and 7 bases at J, with 17 bases between. This CDR3 is CASTPGLSNNSPLHF. In nucleotides, the CDR3 is TGTGCCAGCACCCCAGGTTTAAGCAACAATTCACCCCTCCACTTT.